This T cell receptor (beta chain) was documented in a study of blood T cell repertoires in COVID-19. Across the study: Italy, Spain and the United States were the sources of the convalescent and acute COVID-19 samples. PBMCs, B-cell-depleted T cells, or T cells provided the cDNA or gDNA that made up the material.

Authors' processing steps: Estimation of nucleated cell counts was performed using reference gene primer amplification. TCRdb's copy holds only in-frame clones and misses some; the assay was immunoSEQ multiplex PCR. V, J and clone size are taken as reported in that table, and D and trimming were inferred from the DNA itself. The repertoire holds hundreds of thousands of clones, with 80% to 90% as singletons. V shed 4 bases, J shed 2 bases, and the junction held 6 bases outside the gene matches. The CDR3 covers 16 residues. Germline-derived CDR1 and CDR2 are MNHNS and SASEGT. Residents of 24 US areas, aged about 18 to 89 years, made up the participants.

The specimen sequenced was PBMCs or T cells enriched from blood (not recorded which). The J gene is TRBJ2-7, the V gene TRBV6-1; 12 bases align to TRBD1. The receptor was derived from a woman aged 45 to 65 with acute COVID-19. The DNA for the CDR3 is TGTGCCAGCAGTGCAGGGGGGACAGGGGGCGCCTACGAGCAGTACTTC. Protein sequence: CASSAGGTGGAYEQYF.